These 21 T cell receptor beta chains came from one sample sequenced in a study of response to subunit inactivated influenza vaccine. Via MiXCR, TCRdb re-called the RT-PCR reads, giving one row per CDR3 protein. Among about 700,000 distinct CDR3 sequences listed, around 16% were seen once. Sequencing was performed on PBMCs from blood, taken about 11 days after vaccination. Every receptor here comes from a man aged 45-60 years who received an inactivated influenza vaccine.

This sequence joins TRBV7-8 and TRBJ1-5, with D uncertain. There are 17 residues in the CDR3. From germline, CDR1 is SGHVS and CDR2 FQNEAQ. Trimming stripped 1 base from V and 0 bases from J, with 13 bases between. CDR3 coding DNA: TGTGCCAGCAGCTTAGGTGAAGCTCGATTTAGCAATCAGCCCCAGCATTTT. Residues: CASSLGEARFSNQPQHF. Looking up the rest from reference TRBV7-8 and TRBJ1-5 gives the full variable domain: GAGVSQSPRYKVAKRGQDVALRCDPISGHVSLFWYQQALGQGPEFLTYFQNEAQLDKSGLPSDRFFAERPEGSVSTLKIQRTQQEDSAVYLCASSLGEARFSNQPQHFGDGTRLSIL.

V is TRBV18 and J is TRBJ2-1, with TRBD1 matching over 10 bases. The length of the CDR3 is 14 residues. J was trimmed by 8 bases and V by 0 bases; bases with no gene match: 1. The V gene's germline CDR1 is KGHSH and CDR2 LQKENI. CDR3 region: CASSPPTGGYEQFF. The CDR3 DNA follows: TGTGCCAGCTCACCACCGACAGGGGGCTATGAGCAGTTCTTC.

This clonotype was seen ten or more times. The V gene is TRBV20-1, the J gene TRBJ2-1, with TRBD2 matching 11 bases. Germline CDR1 and CDR2: DFQATT and SNEGSKA (reference sequence). The CDR3 extends over 13 amino acids. With 2 bases clipped from V and 8 bases from J, the junction kept 2 bases outside the gene matches. The CDR3 DNA reads TGCAGTGCTAGAACTAGCGGGAGTGATGAGCAGTTCTTC. Amino acid sequence: CSARTSGSDEQFF.

This chain connects TRBV3-1 to TRBJ2-1; 12 bases line up with TRBD2. V was pared by 0 bases and J by 2 bases, with 11 bases of the junction left unmatched. This CDR3 contains 20 residues. Germline V gene sequence: CDR1 LGHDT, CDR2 YNNKEL (reference sequence). The CDR3, as DNA: TGTGCCAGCAGCCAAGACTCCGATTCCGGGACTAGCGGGCCCTACAATGAGCAGTTCTTC. Translating it yields CASSQDSDSGTSGPYNEQFF.

This clonotype was recorded many times. Its ends do not fully match the called genes, so a read error is possible. The V gene is TRBV5-1, the J gene TRBJ2-1, with D hard to call. The CDR3 is made up of 13 amino acids. Germline lookup yields CDR1 SGHRS and CDR2 YFSETQ. CDR3 residues: CASSRGTYNEQFF. The CDR3 bases are TGTGCCAGCAGTAGAGGCACATACAATGAGCAGTTCTTC.

This clonotype has only a few counts. V usage is TRBV20-1 and J usage is TRBJ2-3; 7 bases match TRBD2. The CDR3 covers 16 residues. Trimming removed 4 bases from V and 3 bases from J; junction bases left unmatched: 13. The germline gives CDR1 DFQATT, CDR2 SNEGSKA (reference sequence). In DNA, the CDR3 is TGCAGTGCTAATTATGCGGGAGCAGTCGTTACAGATACGCAGTATTTT. As protein: CSANYAGAVVTDTQYF.

This clonotype was seen a few times. The rearrangement joins TRBV27 to TRBJ1-5; D gene ambiguous. The CDR3 consists of 15 residues. V was shortened by 3 bases and J by 1 base, with 10 bases between the two germline ends. The germline V gene has CDR1 MNHEY and CDR2 SMNVEV (reference sequence). The CDR3 reads CASSLAEPSNQPQHF. CDR3 bases: TGTGCCAGCAGTTTGGCTGAACCGAGCAATCAGCCCCAGCATTTT.

This clonotype has a handful of counts. The gene calls are TRBV5-5 and TRBJ1-4; weak D call: TRBD1 (6 bases). This CDR3 contains 15 residues. V dropped 5 bases and J dropped 4 bases, with 15 bases sitting between them. Looked up from germline, CDR1 is SGHKS and CDR2 is YYEKEE (reference sequence). CDR3: CASRDPGVSNEKLFF. The CDR3 DNA is TGTGCCAGCAGAGATCCAGGGGTGAGTAATGAAAAACTGTTTTTT. Together with reference TRBV5-5 and TRBJ1-4, the CDR3 gives the full variable domain: DAGVTQSPTHLIKTRGQQVTLRCSPISGHKSVSWYQQVLGQGPQFIFQYYEKEERGRGNFPDRFSARQFPNYSSELNVNALLLGDSALYLCASRDPGVSNEKLFFGSGTQLSVL.

This clonotype has a handful of counts. The rearrangement uses TRBV7-2 and TRBJ2-3; a weak D match, TRBD2 (5 bases). The length of the CDR3 is 17 residues. Trimming pared 8 bases from V and 0 bases from J, leaving 21 bases between. Germline assignment: CDR1 SGHTA and CDR2 FQGNSA. The CDR3 DNA sequence: TGTGCCAGCTTTGAGGGTTCGGTATTCCCTAGCACAGATACGCAGTATTTT. It specifies CASFEGSVFPSTDTQYF.

The V gene is TRBV5-1, the J gene TRBJ2-4; D may match TRBD1 or TRBD2 (7 bases each). CDR1 and CDR2 from the germline V gene are SGHRS and YFSETQ. Deletions cut 3 bases from V and 2 bases from J, with 15 bases between. The CDR3 totals 16 residues. The CDR3 sequence: CASSSRGGATKNIQYF. In nucleotides, the CDR3 is TGCGCCAGCAGCTCCAGGGGGGGCGCGACCAAAAACATTCAGTACTTC.

The chain links TRBV5-1 to TRBJ2-5; 8 bases line up with TRBD1. The CDR3 consists of 18 residues. With 3 bases clipped from V and 5 bases from J, the junction kept 18 bases outside the gene matches. In germline, CDR1 is SGHRS, CDR2 YFSETQ. The CDR3 coding sequence is TGCGCCAGCAGCTCGCCGGTCCGTGGGGGCAGGGGGCAGGAGACCCAGTACTTC. Translating it yields CASSSPVRGGRGQETQYF.

This clonotype was counted only a few times. The J gene is TRBJ2-1, the V gene TRBV5-1; tentative D call: TRBD1 (6 bases). V was cut by 5 bases and J by 1 base, with 13 bases left in between. Germline CDR1 reads SGHRS; CDR2 reads YFSETQ. The CDR3 extends over 15 amino acids. DNA for the CDR3: TGCGCCAGCAGTTTTCAGGGGCTATCCTACAATGAGCAGTTCTTC. Encoded protein: CASSFQGLSYNEQFF.

This rearrangement joins TRBV5-1 to TRBJ1-2; 8 nucleotides align to TRBD1. This CDR3 spans 18 amino acids. V was pared by 7 bases and J by 7 bases, with 24 bases of the junction left unmatched. The V gene's germline CDR1 is SGHRS and CDR2 YFSETQ. The chain's CDR3 is CASQSIGQGSPGKGGYTF. The CDR3 DNA reads TGCGCCAGCCAATCAATCGGACAGGGCTCTCCGGGGAAAGGTGGCTACACCTTC.

This clonotype was seen a few times. The V call is TRBV29-1, the J call TRBJ2-3, with 8 bases matching TRBD2. CDR1 is SQVTM, CDR2 ANQGSEA, per germline. The CDR3 consists of 15 residues. The J segment lost 0 bases and the V segment lost 6 bases, leaving 8 bases of the junction unmatched. CDR3 nucleotides: TGCAGCGTGGCCGCTGCTAGCGGGAGCACAGATACGCAGTATTTT. As protein: CSVAAASGSTDTQYF.

The V and J genes are TRBV5-1 and TRBJ2-1, with D tentatively TRBD2 (7 bases). CDR1 is SGHRS and CDR2 is YFSETQ in the germline V gene. Trimming stripped 4 bases from V and 6 bases from J, with 14 bases between. The CDR3 sequence is 14 residues long. This CDR3 is CASSRGAGFNEQFF. In DNA form, the CDR3 reads TGCGCCAGCAGCCGGGGGGCAGGTTTCAATGAGCAGTTCTTC.

This clonotype has ten or more counts. V is TRBV19 and J is TRBJ2-1; a possible D gene is TRBD2 (5 bases). With 4 bases removed from V and 3 bases from J, the gap between germline ends came to 7 bases. The CDR3 is 13 residues long. In germline, CDR1 is LNHDA, CDR2 SQIVND (reference sequence). As DNA, the CDR3 is TGTGCCAGTAGTAGCCGGGGCTACAATGAGCAGTTCTTC. Residues: CASSSRGYNEQFF.

The chain recombines TRBV11-2 with TRBJ2-7, with 7 bases aligning to TRBD1. The germline V gene has CDR1 SGHAT and CDR2 FQNNGV. The CDR3 contains 15 residues. Trimming cost V 1 base and J 4 bases; bases outside gene matches: 7. CDR3 loop: CASSLGEGARYEQYF. For the CDR3, the DNA is TGTGCCAGCAGCTTAGGCGAGGGGGCGCGGTACGAGCAGTACTTC.

This clonotype was observed a few times. The V and J genes are TRBV28 and TRBJ2-7, with 9 bases that match TRBD1. With V trimmed by 3 bases and J by 0 bases, 6 bases remained unmatched. In germline, CDR1 is MDHEN, CDR2 SYDVKM. The CDR3 has 16 amino acids. For the CDR3, the DNA is TGTGCCAGCAGTTTGCCCCCGGGACAGGGCTCCTACGAGCAGTACTTC. Its protein is CASSLPPGQGSYEQYF.

This clonotype was seen repeatedly, ten times or more. The rearrangement links TRBV20-1 to TRBJ2-7, with D unclear. From germline, CDR1 is DFQATT and CDR2 SNEGSKA (reference sequence). This CDR3 comprises 12 residues. Trimming shortened V by 3 bases and J by 4 bases, and 10 bases separated the two germline ends. This chain's CDR3 is CSAREGPYEQYF. The CDR3 DNA follows: TGCAGTGCTAGGGAAGGCCCGTACGAGCAGTACTTC.

The V gene is TRBV20-1, the J gene TRBJ2-2; 13 bases agree with TRBD2. CDR1 DFQATT and CDR2 SNEGSKA come from the germline V gene (reference sequence). The CDR3 has 14 amino acids. V shed 8 bases and J 5 bases; nucleotides not matched to a gene: 5. The CDR3 sequence: CSSRTSGRTGELFF. The CDR3 DNA reads as TGCAGTTCCCGGACTAGCGGGAGAACCGGGGAGCTGTTTTTT.

This clonotype was seen a few times. The chain recombines TRBV12-3 or TRBV12-4 with TRBJ2-6; 9 positions match TRBD2. There are 20 residues in the CDR3. J gave up 1 base and V 2 bases, and 12 bases lay outside the gene matches. The CDR3 loop reads CASSLSGSGGAGSGANVLTF. The CDR3 nucleotides are TGTGCCAGCAGTTTATCAGGTAGCGGGGGCGCCGGATCTGGGGCCAACGTCCTGACTTTC.